The 9 T cell receptor beta chains in this list originate from one sample, sequenced in a study of T cell repertoires in cytomegalovirus infection. MiXCR, applied by TCRdb to the reads, yields one record per CDR3 protein. Among around 110,000 distinct CDR3 sequences, over 9.5% were seen once, and the ten largest hold around 29%. These TCRs' antigens remain unknown. The specimen was PBMCs, sequenced either directly or after in vitro stimulation (not recorded which). The receptors stem from a human donor in good health (CMV status not recorded). Some clones in this sample may be carry-over from other donors' samples.

The chain recombines TRBV6-1 with TRBJ1-2; D is unclear. Trimming removed 3 bases from V and 8 bases from J, with 10 bases in between. The germline V gene has CDR1 MNHNS and CDR2 SASEGT. The CDR3 loop spans 12 amino acids. CDR3 sequence (DNA): TGTGCCAGCAGTGATTCTATCGGGGGCTACACCTTC. This sequence encodes CASSDSIGGYTF.

The table lists this clonotype with many counts. The V call is TRBV20-1, the J call TRBJ1-6; the match to TRBD1 covers 7 bases. The CDR3 runs to 14 residues. Germline V CDR1 and CDR2: DFQATT, SNEGSKA (reference sequence). The V gene end was trimmed by 3 bases and the J gene end by 4 bases; junction bases not matched to a gene: 3. CDR3 nucleotide sequence: TGCAGTGCTAGCCAGGGGGAATATAATTCACCCCTCCACTTT. Protein: CSASQGEYNSPLHF.

V gene TRBV20-1 combines with J gene TRBJ2-7; maybe TRBD1 (6 bases). Germline V gene sequence: CDR1 DFQATT, CDR2 SNEGSKA (reference sequence). Trimming shortened V by 1 base and J by 4 bases, and 14 bases separated the two germline ends. CDR3 length equals 14 residues. For the CDR3, the DNA is TGCAGTGCTAGAGCCTGGACAGAACCTTACGAGCAGTACTTC. The encoded protein is CSARAWTEPYEQYF.

Ten or more counts support this clonotype. The chain has TRBV7-9 and TRBJ2-1; tentative D call: TRBD2 (5 bases). The CDR3 loop spans 15 amino acids. The V end lost 1 base, the J end lost 4 bases, and 11 bases lay between the germline ends. Germline V gene data show CDR1 as SEHNR and CDR2 as FQNEAQ (reference sequence). In DNA form, the CDR3 reads TGTGCCAGCAGCTTAGGGAGGACCGGGTACAATGAGCAGTTCTTC. Protein product: CASSLGRTGYNEQFF. The full variable domain, with the rest looked up from reference TRBV7-9 and TRBJ2-1, is DTGVSQNPRHKITKRGQNVTFRCDPISEHNRLYWYRQTLGQGPEFLTYFQNEAQLEKSRLLSDRFSAERPKGSFSTLEIQRTEQGDSAMYLCASSLGRTGYNEQFFGPGTRLTVL.

This clonotype appeared many times. This sequence joins TRBV5-6 and TRBJ2-5; D tentatively fits TRBD1 or TRBD2 (5 bases each). Germline V gene data show CDR1 as SGHDT and CDR2 as YYEEEE. The CDR3 runs to 14 residues. V lost 2 bases and J lost 5, with 13 bases in between. The CDR3 DNA is TGTGCCAGCAGCTTTTGGGGGATGGGGGAGACCCAGTACTTC. It is translated as CASSFWGMGETQYF.

This clonotype was detected ten times or more. The chain carries TRBV11-2 and TRBJ2-5; no firm D call. Germline loops: CDR1 SGHAT, CDR2 FQNNGV. This CDR3 contains 13 residues. Trimming removed 5 bases from V and 5 bases from J, with 12 bases in between. The CDR3 loop is CASSLTPEETQYF. The CDR3 DNA sequence: TGTGCCAGCAGCCTAACACCAGAGGAGACCCAGTACTTC.

The chain has TRBV6-6 and TRBJ1-1; D not certain. V lost 2 bases and J lost 10, with 11 bases in between. The length of the CDR3 is 12 residues. The germline V gene encodes CDR1 MNHNY and CDR2 SVGAGI (reference sequence). CDR3 bases: TGTGCCAGCAGTTACCCCAGCCCTTTAGCTTTCTTT. This sequence encodes CASSYPSPLAFF.

In its sample, this clonotype was seen many times. The chain joins TRBV7-2 to TRBJ2-3; a possible D gene is TRBD2 (6 bases). Germline V gene lookup returns CDR1 SGHTA and CDR2 FQGNSA. There are 15 residues in the CDR3. V was pared by 1 base and J by 6 bases, with 14 bases between. The CDR3 coding sequence is TGTGCCAGCAGCTTAGGGCTAGGTGGGGGGGATACGCAGTATTTT. This codes for CASSLGLGGGDTQYF.

Ten or more counts support this clonotype. The chain carries TRBV7-2 and TRBJ1-1, with D unresolved. Germline CDR1 SGHTA, CDR2 FQGNSA. The CDR3 sequence is 15 residues long. Trimming left V 3 bases short and J 1 base short, with 12 bases between. The CDR3 nucleotides are TGTGCCAGCAGCTTTATGAACAGCCAGAACACTGAAGCTTTCTTT. It codes for CASSFMNSQNTEAFF.